The rows below give T cell receptor beta chains drawn from one sample of a study of radiotherapy plus CTLA-4 blockade in lung cancer. The assay was immunoSEQ multiplex PCR, and TCRdb's table has in-frame clones only and misses some. The profile shows about 94,000 clones, roughly 80% of them singletons. The source was peripheral blood, collected from a patient treated with radiotherapy plus ipilimumab. The receptors come from a human donor with non-small cell lung cancer that progressed on radiotherapy plus ipilimumab. Each CDR3 is given with its conserved first and last residue. The D gene is left open where the match is weak. For some rows the clone size is stated as once, few or many, or as a class when expanded; others skip it.

TRBV11-2,TRBJ1-1,NA,13,NA,TGTGCCAGCAGCGCCGGACCGAACACTGAAGCTTTCTTT,CASSAGPNTEAFF
TRBV30,TRBJ1-2,NA,15,TRBD1,TGTGCCTGGGCCTATGGACAGGGAGTCCACTATGGCTACACCTTC,CAWAYGQGVHYGYTF
TRBV10-3,TRBJ2-2,NA,14,TRBD2,TGTGCCACAACCCGGGGGGGGGACACCGGGGAGCTGTTTTTT,CATTRGGDTGELFF
TRBV6-1,TRBJ1-2,NA,13,NA,TGTGCCAGCAGTGAACAGGCTAGCTATGGCTACACCTTC,CASSEQASYGYTF
TRBV7-9,TRBJ1-2,NA,14,NA,TGTGCCAGCGTATTGGATAGTTTTGGGGAGGGCTACACCTTC,CASVLDSFGEGYTF
TRBV10-3,TRBJ2-3,NA,13,NA,TGTGCCATCAGGACAACTAGCACAGATACGCAGTATTTT,CAIRTTSTDTQYF
TRBV9,TRBJ2-6,NA,15,NA,TGTGCCAGCAGCGTTCTTATATCTGGGGCCAACGTCCTGACTTTC,CASSVLISGANVLTF
TRBV11-3,TRBJ2-3,NA,13,NA,TGTGCCAGCAAAAGGGCCGCGGCAGATACGCAGTATTTT,CASKRAAADTQYF
TRBV5-1,TRBJ2-6,NA,15,NA,TGCGCCAGCAGCTTGGGCCGGGTTGGGGCCAACGTCCTGACTTTC,CASSLGRVGANVLTF
TRBV6-6,TRBJ2-5,NA,16,TRBD1,TGTGCCAGCGGGACAGGGGGCGCGTTATTGACGGAGACCCAGTACTTC,CASGTGGALLTETQYF
TRBV5-4,TRBJ1-2,NA,15,TRBD1,TGTGCCAGCAGCTCGGGACAGGCCAGATCCTATGGCTACACCTTC,CASSSGQARSYGYTF
TRBV6-5,TRBJ2-1,NA,15,TRBD2,TGTGCCAGCAGTAAGACTAGCGGGAGCCACAATGAGCAGTTCTTC,CASSKTSGSHNEQFF
TRBV10-3,TRBJ1-3,few,14,NA,TGTGCCATCAGTGAGGCCCGACAAACGAACACCATATATTTT,CAISEARQTNTIYF
TRBV18,TRBJ1-1,once,14,TRBD1,TGTGCCAGCTCACCAGTACGGGACAGTAGAGAAGCTTTCTTT,CASSPVRDSREAFF
TRBV11-1,TRBJ2-1,NA,17,NA,TGTGCCAGCAGCTTAGGGTCCTGGGGGAGGGGGTTAAGTGAGCAGTTCTTC,CASSLGSWGRGLSEQFF
TRBV19,TRBJ2-7,NA,14,NA,TGTGCCAGTAGTGTGACCACGTACTCCTACGAGCAGTACTTC,CASSVTTYSYEQYF
TRBV5-8,TRBJ2-3,NA,14,NA,TGTGCCAGCACCCTCAGACTAGGCACAGATACGCAGTATTTT,CASTLRLGTDTQYF
TRBV9,TRBJ1-2,NA,18,NA,TGTGCCAGCAGCACCCAAACTAAGCGGAGGGGAGCTAACTATGGCTACACCTTC,CASSTQTKRRGANYGYTF
TRBV29-1,TRBJ2-1,NA,11,TRBD1,TGCAGCGTCGGACAGGGGGGTGAGCAGTTCTTC,CSVGQGGEQFF
TRBV14,TRBJ2-3,NA,15,TRBD1,TGTGCCAGCAGCCAAAGGACAGGGTGGACAGATACGCAGTATTTT,CASSQRTGWTDTQYF
TRBV7-9,TRBJ2-7,NA,17,NA,TGTGCCAGCAGCTTAGATGGCCCCCGGAATGTCCACTACGAGCAGTACTTC,CASSLDGPRNVHYEQYF
TRBV7-9,TRBJ1-1,NA,13,TRBD1,TGTGCCAGCGCCCGGACAGGGCCCCAGGAGGCTTTCTTT,CASARTGPQEAFF
TRBV27,TRBJ2-3,NA,13,NA,TGTGCCAGCAGGAAAACTAGCACAGATACGCAGTATTTT,CASRKTSTDTQYF
TRBV9,TRBJ2-3,NA,14,NA,TGTGCCAGCAGAGCCGGACCGAGCACAGATACGCAGTATTTT,CASRAGPSTDTQYF
TRBV29-1,TRBJ1-1,NA,14,TRBD1,TGCAGCGTTGAAGTCCCGGGACAGCGCACTGAAGCTTTCTTT,CSVEVPGQRTEAFF
TRBV5-6,TRBJ2-3,NA,17,TRBD2,TGTGCCAGCAGCTTGGTTGGGGTAGCGGGAGCGGCAGATACGCAGTATTTT,CASSLVGVAGAADTQYF
TRBV7-9,TRBJ2-3,once,12,NA,TGTGCCAGCAGCTACAGCGGAGATACGCAGTATTTT,CASSYSGDTQYF
TRBV14,TRBJ2-3,once,16,TRBD2,TGTGCCAGCAGCCATAAAGCGGGAGTAAGGACAGATACGCAGTATTTT,CASSHKAGVRTDTQYF
TRBV28,TRBJ2-1,NA,17,NA,TGTGCCAGCAGTTTTAATGACGGGTTAGGAGCTACAGATGAGCAGTTCTTC,CASSFNDGLGATDEQFF
TRBV30,TRBJ2-2,NA,16,NA,TGTGCCTGGAGTGTAATAGATACGGTGAACACCGGGGAGCTGTTTTTT,CAWSVIDTVNTGELFF
TRBV30,TRBJ2-3,once,15,TRBD2,TGTGCCTGGAGTGTAACTAGCGGGAGTTTCGATACGCAGTATTTT,CAWSVTSGSFDTQYF
TRBV7-6,TRBJ2-2,NA,15,TRBD2,TGTGCCAGCACCTGGACTAGCGGGAACACCGGGGAGCTGTTTTTT,CASTWTSGNTGELFF
TRBV7-2,TRBJ2-1,NA,12,NA,TGTGCCAGCAGCTTACTCCTCGGGGAGCAGTTCTTC,CASSLLLGEQFF
TRBV5-1,TRBJ1-2,NA,13,NA,TGCGCCAGCAGCTCTGACAGCCCGTTTGGCTACACCTTC,CASSSDSPFGYTF
TRBV28,TRBJ2-1,NA,22,TRBD2,TGTGCCAGCAGTTTCCCCGGACGGGGACTAGCGGGAGGGCAATGGTCCTACAATGAGCAGTTCTTC,CASSFPGRGLAGGQWSYNEQFF
TRBV4-1,TRBJ2-1,NA,17,NA,TGCGCCAGCAGCCAAGAAGACCCCCTAGGCCCAGACAATGAGCAGTTCTTC,CASSQEDPLGPDNEQFF
TRBV7-2,TRBJ1-5,NA,15,NA,TGTGCCAGCAGCTTAACCGGCCGAGGCAATCAGCCCCAGCATTTT,CASSLTGRGNQPQHF
TRBV28,TRBJ1-4,few,12,NA,TGTGCCAGCAGACAGGGATGGGAAAAACTGTTTTTT,CASRQGWEKLFF
TRBV10-3,TRBJ1-2,NA,14,NA,TGTGCCATCAGTGACCAGGCCTATAACTATGGCTACACCTTC,CAISDQAYNYGYTF
TRBV30,TRBJ2-2,NA,15,TRBD1,TGTGCCTGGAGTCGCGACAGGGCGAACACCGGGGAGCTGTTTTTT,CAWSRDRANTGELFF
TRBV7-2,TRBJ2-1,NA,15,TRBD2,TGTGCCAGCAACCACGGGACTAGCTCCTACAATGAGCAGTTCTTC,CASNHGTSSYNEQFF
TRBV5-1,TRBJ2-2,NA,17,NA,TGCGCCAGCAGCTTAGGTTGGCAGGGACAAAACACCGGGGAGCTGTTTTTT,CASSLGWQGQNTGELFF
TRBV29-1,TRBJ2-1,NA,13,NA,TGCAGCGTTGCGGAGAGCTCCTACAATGAGCAGTTCTTC,CSVAESSYNEQFF
TRBV5-1,TRBJ1-1,NA,13,NA,TGCGCCAGCAGCTCCGACAGTAACACTGAAGCTTTCTTT,CASSSDSNTEAFF
TRBV19,TRBJ1-5,few,15,NA,TGTGCCAGTAGTATTATTTTCCCTGGCGATCAGCCCCAGCATTTT,CASSIIFPGDQPQHF
TRBV27,TRBJ2-1,NA,15,NA,TGTGCCAGCAGTTTAATGGGGGGCAACTACAATGAGCAGTTCTTC,CASSLMGGNYNEQFF
TRBV9,TRBJ2-6,NA,17,NA,TGTGCCAGCAGCGTAGATTTCGGCAGGGAGGGGGCCAACGTCCTGACTTTC,CASSVDFGREGANVLTF
TRBV5-1,TRBJ2-5,NA,14,NA,TGCGCCAGCAGCCAAACAGGGACCGCAGAGACCCAGTACTTC,CASSQTGTAETQYF
TRBV15,TRBJ2-2,NA,17,TRBD1,TGTGCCACCAGCAGTCCCTTCGGGACAGGTCTCACCGGGGAGCTGTTTTTT,CATSSPFGTGLTGELFF
TRBV28,TRBJ2-3,few,14,NA,TGTGCCAGCAGTTTAGTTCTTGGCACAGATACGCAGTATTTT,CASSLVLGTDTQYF
TRBV11-3,TRBJ2-1,NA,16,TRBD2,TGTGCCAGCAGCTTAGATGGACTAGCGGGAGGGGATGAGCAGTTCTTC,CASSLDGLAGGDEQFF
TRBV19,TRBJ1-3,NA,12,NA,TGTGCCGCACAGGGAGCCGGAAACACCATATATTTT,CAAQGAGNTIYF